The present entry profiles one T cell receptor (beta chain) with its context. Its specific antigen is unknown. Base qualities are missing; no much larger clone stands one base away. TCR beta CDR3 regions were amplified from RNA transcripts. The first round of RT-PCR for the TCR CDR3 was performed with the HTBI primer set and the Qiagen OneStep RT-PCR kit. Libraries were constructed in a second round of multiplex PCR, after which size selection and purification were performed. Libraries were sequenced paired-end with 100 bp reads on an Illumina HiSeq2000. Concerning the study's data processing: SOAPnuke was used to process the raw data, removing reads that contained adapters or uncalled bases, had a mean Phred below 15, or lacked an exact match to the constant primer or identifier. COPE v1.2.5 was used to merge high-quality paired reads, and clonotypes were defined as unique nucleotide sequences. MiTCR v1.1 was used to align the clonotypes against IMGT TRBV, TRBD and TRBJ reference segments. The analysis was restricted to V-J combinations with a frequency above 0.0001, which together covered just over 98% of the repertoires. A TCS score was defined as the ratio between F50 (clonal expansion) and ExV (chaos), using BLOSUM62-based TCRdist between CDR3 peptides within each V-J. Welch's t-statistics and random forest reduced around 550 V-J features to 13, which were used in a naive Bayes classifier (R e1071). TCRdb's own reprocessing of the public reads used fastp at Q25 and MiXCR and kept productive beta chains. Each CDR3 protein gets just one entry, which takes the most common genes and DNA from the rows behind it. The V and J calls here are based on TCRdb, not the publication. The sample records about 250,000 distinct CDR3 sequences, approximately 20% of which are singletons. Of the sample, around 60% falls within the top ten clones.

This specimen belongs to a study of T cells in Graves' hyperthyroidism and ophthalmopathy (dated 2019 in TCRdb). A note on the overall study: Peripheral blood samples were taken at the time of initial diagnosis, prior to any treatment. A discovery cohort of about 100 patients, about 40 with Graves' ophthalmopathy and about 58 with stable Graves' hyperthyroidism, was used to find distinguishing TCR V-J signatures. An independent validation cohort of under 20 hyperthyroidism patients and 17 patients who later progressed to ophthalmopathy tested prospective prediction of ophthalmopathy. Following sampling, methimazole starting at 30 mg daily was given to hyperthyroidism patients, and high-dose intravenous methylprednisolone was given to ophthalmopathy patients. The 75 to 100 discovery patients were randomly divided into training and test sets at a 7:3 ratio. The paper reports TCR Vbeta CDR3 sequencing of more than 120 peripheral blood samples: approximately 43 ophthalmopathy, approximately 74 hyperthyroidism and approximately 17 progressor patients. In addition, the study compared T-cell repertoires in thyroid tissue and in blood from roughly six Graves' hyperthyroidism patients.

The paper's findings and limits, for the study overall: In validation, the model predicted progression to ophthalmopathy a median of approximately 6.6 months before onset, with about 67% sensitivity and 72.22% specificity. A model built on a 13 V-J signature distinguished ophthalmopathy from stable hyperthyroidism, reaching roughly 88% sensitivity and around 81% specificity in cross-validation and 80%/75% in testing. Blood samples also contained most of the expanded thyroid clonotypes (frequency above 0.001), which suggests that blood repertoires may reflect thyroid immune responses. Sample size was not statistically predetermined, and investigators were not blinded to group allocation.

V is shortened by 0 bases, J by 0 bases, and the region joining them spans 9 bases. The cysteine opens and the phenylalanine closes a CDR3 of 15 amino acids. Only the CDR3 portion is preserved as DNA: 45 bases, with reading frame beginning at the first base. Sequences LGHNT (CDR1) and FRNRAP (CDR2) are obtained from the germline V gene. Moderately to severely active disease, a Clinical Activity Score of at least 3, a NOSPECS grade of at least 4, and a duration under 3 months were present in ophthalmopathy patients. The study excluded patients with uncontrolled infections, other autoimmune diseases, pregnancy or lactation. Diagnoses were based on clinical symptoms, serum thyroxine and TRAb, thyroid ultrasound and orbital computed tomography. Ficoll-Paque density gradient centrifugation was used to isolate PBMCs from approximately 10 ml of fresh peripheral blood. Total RNA was extracted using Trizol reagent, and RNA quality was assessed on an Agilent 2100 Bioanalyzer.

The chain is assembled from TRBV12-5 and TRBJ2-7, with the D gene not confidently named. This receptor was obtained from a man aged 25 to 40 with Graves' ophthalmopathy. Sequencing input: blood. The sequenced DNA is TGTGCTAGTGGTTTGGTGGAAGGCGACTCCTACGAGCAGTACTTC. It specifies CASGLVEGDSYEQYF.